The clone carrying this T cell receptor beta chain turned up a few times. The antigen remains unidentified. MiXCR was run by TCRdb on the RT-PCR reads, yielding one entry per CDR3 protein. The table includes 600,000 to 850,000 distinct CDR3 sequences, approximately 14% detected once. Trimming at V came to 1 base and at J to 2 bases, leaving 5 bases not matched to a gene. This CDR3 comprises 15 residues. From germline, CDR1 is KGHSH and CDR2 LQKENI. This sample is drawn from a study of response to subunit inactivated influenza vaccine. Study conclusions and caveats: Authors suggested each seasonal flu vaccination may recruit only limited numbers of new T cells.

Sequenced here: PBMCs from blood, sampled about 14 days before vaccination. The chain uses TRBV18 and TRBJ2-7; 7 bases match TRBD1. This sequence originates from a man in his fifties or sixties who received an inactivated influenza vaccine. The CDR3 region has the DNA TGTGCCAGCTCACCACAGTCGGGACAGACCTACGAGCAGTACTTC. It encodes CASSPQSGQTYEQYF.